Shown below are 20 T cell receptor beta chains from a single sample sequenced in a study of shared clonotypes between healthy human individuals. Sequenced by immunoSEQ multiplex PCR; TCRdb stores in-frame clones only, minus some. Here the sample spans about 470,000 clones, 70% to 80% being singletons. The sequenced material came from PBMCs. All receptors derive from a woman in her thirties or forties in good health. Some clones in this sample may be carry-over from other donors' samples.

This CDR3 is CASSIQLDSYEQYF. In DNA form, the CDR3 reads TGTGCCAGTAGTATTCAGCTAGATTCCTACGAGCAGTACTTC. The chain uses TRBV19 and TRBJ2-7; no definite D call. CDR1 is LNHDA and CDR2 is SQIVND in the germline V gene (reference sequence). The CDR3 is 14 residues long. V shed 3 bases and J shed 1 base, with 10 bases lying between them.

This sequence joins TRBV10-3 and TRBJ1-1, with 9 bases matching TRBD1. V lost 5 bases and J lost 4; bases outside the gene matches: 5. CDR1 is ENHRY, CDR2 SYGVKD, per germline. CDR3 length equals 14 residues. The DNA of the CDR3 is TGTGCCATCAGTTCGGACAGGGGCGGCACTGAAGCTTTCTTT. The encoded protein is CAISSDRGGTEAFF.

This chain connects TRBV5-5 to TRBJ1-4, with D possibly being TRBD1 (6 bases). Germline-derived CDR1 and CDR2 are SGHKS and YYEKEE (reference sequence). Trimming removed 0 bases from V and 4 bases from J, with 7 bases in between. The length of the CDR3 is 14 residues. The CDR3 sequence is CASSLGTVNEKLFF. The DNA of the CDR3 is TGTGCCAGCAGCTTGGGGACAGTTAATGAAAAACTGTTTTTT.

This chain uses TRBV5-4 with TRBJ2-5; the D gene is possibly TRBD1 (5 bases). The CDR3 is made up of 14 amino acids. From germline, CDR1 is SGHNT and CDR2 YYREEE (reference sequence). Between the trimmed V and J ends, which lost 2 bases and 2 bases, there was a span of 10 bases. This chain's CDR3 is CASSFEGVQETQYF. The CDR3 nucleotides read TGTGCCAGCAGCTTTGAAGGGGTTCAAGAGACCCAGTACTTC.

Turning to this clone: A much more abundant neighbour one base away suggests this may be a read error. Other DNA sequences in this specimen translate into the identical CDR3. The V and J genes are TRBV11-2 and TRBJ2-7; 13 bases are a match to TRBD2. The junction had 3 bases not matched to a gene; V was cut back by 5 bases and J by 2 bases. This CDR3 has 15 residues. Germline V gives CDR1 SGHAT, CDR2 FQNNGV. CDR3 sequence reads: CASSPLAGGPYEQYF. The DNA for the CDR3 is TGTGCCAGCAGCCCACTAGCGGGAGGGCCCTACGAGCAGTACTTC.

This clone was recorded once. The V and J genes are TRBV10-2 and TRBJ2-5; TRBD1 might be the D (6 bases). With the DNA end fitting TRBJ2-7 better, the J assignment may be wrong. CDR1 and CDR2 (germline): WSHSY, SAAADI. This CDR3 has 13 amino acids. CDR3 in amino acids: CASSGHRAHEQYF. Here the CDR3 DNA reads TGCGCCAGCAGTGGCCACAGGGCTCACGAGCAGTACTTC.

V is TRBV29-1 and J is TRBJ2-5; D is unclear. The CDR3 totals 11 residues. The ends were cut back, 4 bases at V and 2 bases at J, with 5 bases in the middle. CDR1 is SQVTM, CDR2 ANQGSEA, per germline. The CDR3 DNA sequence: TGCAGCGTTGTTCCACAAGAGACCCAGTACTTC. Protein product: CSVVPQETQYF.

The chain recombines TRBV12-2 with TRBJ2-7; TRBD2 is taken as the D call from the table, unchecked against the DNA. TRBV12-2 is recorded as a pseudogene. CDR3 size: 17 residues. The CDR3 loop reads CASRSLPGGPGPYEQYF. In DNA, the CDR3 is TGTGCAAGTCGCTCCCTCCCGGGGGGCCCCGGGCCCTACGAGCAGTACTTC.

The gene calls are TRBV5-4 and TRBJ1-1; 7 nucleotides agree with TRBD1. The CDR3 loop spans 14 amino acids. Trimming at V came to 4 bases and at J to 0 bases, leaving 3 bases not matched to a gene. The germline V gene has CDR1 SGHNT and CDR2 YYREEE (reference sequence). The CDR3 nucleotides are TGTGCCAGCAGCGGGGACAGAATGAACACTGAAGCTTTCTTT. Translating it yields CASSGDRMNTEAFF.

Only one count was recorded for this clone. V usage is TRBV7-9 and J usage is TRBJ1-4; possible D gene TRBD1, 5 bases. The CDR3 is 15 amino acids. Germline CDR1 SEHNR, CDR2 FQNEAQ (reference sequence). V dropped 6 bases and J dropped 0 bases, with 11 bases sitting between them. The CDR3: CASSSAGATNEKLFF. In DNA form, the CDR3 reads TGTGCCAGCAGTTCAGCGGGGGCAACTAATGAAAAACTGTTTTTT.

The chain recombines TRBV7-3 with TRBJ2-3; D not resolved. CDR1 is SGHTA and CDR2 is FQGTGA in the germline V gene. Trimming pared 2 bases from V and 0 bases from J, leaving 9 bases between. The CDR3 runs to 15 residues. The CDR3 coding sequence is TGTGCCAGCAGCTTAGGGCTAGAGAGCACAGATACGCAGTATTTT. This encodes CASSLGLESTDTQYF.

This sequence joins TRBV7-3 and TRBJ2-1, with 15 bases lining up with TRBD2. Germline CDR1 and CDR2: SGHTA and FQGTGA. This CDR3 has 16 residues. V trimming: 4 bases; J trimming: 7 bases; junction bases outside the gene matches: 5. In nucleotides, the CDR3 is TGTGCCAGCAGCTCCACCGGGACTAGCGGGAGGAATGAGCAGTTCTTC. This gives the protein CASSSTGTSGRNEQFF.

In this sample, this clone turned up many times. The rearrangement joins TRBV2 to TRBJ2-7, with TRBD1 as a possible D gene (5 bases). V was shortened by 5 bases and J by 2 bases, with 13 bases between the two germline ends. Looked up from germline, CDR1 is SNHLY and CDR2 is FYNNEI. The CDR3 totals 14 residues. Written as DNA, the CDR3 is TGTGCCAGCAGTTCCGACAGTGGGGCCTACGAGCAGTACTTC. Translated, it gives CASSSDSGAYEQYF. Full variable domain (remainder filled in from reference TRBV2 and TRBJ2-7): EPEVTQTPSHQVTQMGQEVILRCVPISNHLYFYWYRQILGQKVEFLVSFYNNEISEKSEIFDDQFSVERPDGSNFTLKIRSTKLEDSAMYFCASSSDSGAYEQYFGPGTRLTVT.

The rearrangement joins TRBV30 to TRBJ1-6; D might be TRBD1 (6 bases). Germline values: CDR1 GTSNPN, CDR2 SVGIG (reference sequence). This CDR3 is built from 13 residues. The V and J ends lost 3 bases and 9 bases respectively, with 12 bases between them. As DNA, the CDR3 is TGTGCCTGGAGCGACACAGGGAGTTCACCCCTCCACTTT. Its protein product is CAWSDTGSSPLHF.

The chain is built from TRBV28 and TRBJ2-7; 7 nucleotides align to TRBD2. V shed 5 bases and J 3 bases; nucleotides not matched to a gene: 13. This CDR3 is 16 amino acids long. In germline, CDR1 is MDHEN, CDR2 SYDVKM. In DNA form, the CDR3 reads TGTGCCAGCAGTCCCGGGAGTGGACTAGTGAACTACGAGCAGTACTTC. Encoded protein: CASSPGSGLVNYEQYF.

A few counts support this clone. This chain joins TRBV6-5 and TRBJ1-1; D gene uncertain. V was shortened by 0 bases and J by 4 bases, with 9 bases between the two germline ends. This CDR3 has 14 residues. The germline gives CDR1 MNHEY, CDR2 SVGAGI. The CDR3 DNA is TGTGCCAGCAGTTACTCGTACAGAAGCACTGAAGCTTTCTTT. Amino acid sequence: CASSYSYRSTEAFF.

The J gene is TRBJ2-1, the V gene TRBV2, with 8 bases fitting TRBD2. Germline V gene lookup returns CDR1 SNHLY and CDR2 FYNNEI. The CDR3 runs to 16 residues. The J segment lost 0 bases and the V segment lost 6 bases, leaving 7 bases of the junction unmatched. CDR3 coding DNA: TGTGCCAGCAGGATAACTAGCGGAAGCTCCTACAATGAGCAGTTCTTC. This encodes CASRITSGSSYNEQFF.

This clone was detected a few times. The identical CDR3 is also encoded by other nucleotide sequences in the sample. The chain combines TRBV19 with TRBJ2-7; D not certain. Per germline, CDR1 LNHDA and CDR2 SQIVND (reference sequence). The V and J ends lost 1 base and 0 bases respectively, with 7 bases between them. The CDR3 runs 14 residues. The CDR3 here is CASSIVGSSYEQYF. The DNA of the CDR3 is TGTGCCAGTAGTATAGTCGGCAGCTCCTACGAGCAGTACTTC.

The chain combines TRBV28 with TRBJ2-3, with D possibly TRBD2 on 7 matching bases. Germline CDR1 is MDHEN and CDR2 is SYDVKM. The CDR3 runs to 15 residues. The ends were cut back, 5 bases at V and 1 base at J, with 13 bases in the middle. CDR3 amino acids: CASSRGGYGTDTQYF. The CDR3 coding sequence is TGTGCCAGCAGTAGGGGGGGGTACGGCACAGATACGCAGTATTTT.

DNA of the CDR3: TGTGCCAGCTGGGACTTCGTCTTCTCTGGAAACACCATATATTTT. Protein product: CASWDFVFSGNTIYF. The rearrangement joins TRBV6-1 to TRBJ1-3; perhaps TRBD1 as D (5 bases). Germline values: CDR1 MNHNS, CDR2 SASEGT. CDR3 length: 15 amino acids. V was clipped by 8 bases and J by 0 bases, with 14 bases between them.